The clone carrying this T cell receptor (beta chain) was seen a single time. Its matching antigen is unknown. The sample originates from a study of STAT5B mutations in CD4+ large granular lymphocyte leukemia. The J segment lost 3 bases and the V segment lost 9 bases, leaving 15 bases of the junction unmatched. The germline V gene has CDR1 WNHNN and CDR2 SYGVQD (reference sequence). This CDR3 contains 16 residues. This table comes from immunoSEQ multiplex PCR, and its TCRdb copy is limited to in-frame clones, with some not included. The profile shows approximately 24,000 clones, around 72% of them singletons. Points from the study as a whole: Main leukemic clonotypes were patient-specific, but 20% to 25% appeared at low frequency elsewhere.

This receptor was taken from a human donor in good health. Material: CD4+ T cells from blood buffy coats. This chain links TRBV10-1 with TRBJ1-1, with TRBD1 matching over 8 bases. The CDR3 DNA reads TGCGCCAGTACCGGGGCAGGGGGCGTGTGGGACACTGAAGCTTTCTTT. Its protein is CASTGAGGVWDTEAFF.